This TCR beta chain was observed in a study of CD8 T cells in ankylosing spondylitis (dated by TCRdb to the late 2010s). Broadly, across the study: The study profiled T cell receptor beta repertoires in healthy donors and ankylosing spondylitis patients to find disease-linked TCR variants. The full study cohort comprised around 25 ankylosing spondylitis patients and approximately 100 healthy donors. Samples of peripheral blood were taken, and for ankylosing spondylitis patients, synovial fluid was collected as well. Study-wide findings and limitations: Some of the motif variants had been reported before in the synovial fluid and blood of reactive arthritis patients, a finding that suggests common disease-initiation mechanisms. Blood from ankylosing spondylitis patients appeared to be characterized by a TCR beta motif composed of under ten highly homologous amino acid variants. The disease-linked clones were reported to be significantly enriched in matched synovial fluid samples from ankylosing spondylitis patients. The disease-linked clones had a CD8+ phenotype and were found at relatively low frequencies in peripheral blood.

V lost 3 bases and J lost 5 bases; the stretch between them is 14 bases long. The CDR3 runs 14 residues from the cysteine to the phenylalanine. CDR3 DNA only is kept here, 42 bases in frame from base 1. CDR1 DFQATT and CDR2 SNEGSKA were looked up in the germline V gene (reference sequence). Data came from an Illumina HiSeq 2500. TCR beta libraries were prepared by quantitative 5'-RACE with molecular barcodes. On the authors' methods: To identify disease-linked TCR variants, a new computational method was used, one built on a probabilistic model of VDJ rearrangement. The public reads were reprocessed in TCRdb via fastp at Q25 and MiXCR, keeping in-frame beta chains. Rows matching on CDR3 protein sequence are summarized as one entry with the most common DNA and genes. The authors' filters were not applied to this entry. Here the sample has around 890,000 distinct CDR3 sequences; 12% occur a single time. Approximately 0.51% of the sample comes from the top ten.

Comments on this clonotype: It lacks a known antigen. The input lacks base qualities; no much larger clone sits a single base away.

The source is a male donor with ankylosing spondylitis. The sequenced sample was blood, either unsorted or a sorted T cell fraction (not recorded which). This chain is built from TRBV20-1 and TRBJ2-1; possibly the D gene is TRBD2, per 6 matching bases. Here is the DNA: TGCAGTGCTAGGGTAGCGGAGAACAACAATGAGCAGTTCTTC. Its product reads: CSARVAENNNEQFF.